This entry concerns a single T cell receptor (beta chain). This sample is part of a study of T cell responses to AZD1222 COVID-19 vaccine. Germline loops: CDR1 MNHEY, CDR2 SVGAGI. V lost 2 bases and J lost 4, with 6 bases in between. This CDR3 is built from 13 residues. Method: immunoSEQ multiplex PCR; TCRdb's copy keeps in-frame clones and lacks some. The profile shows about 200,000 clones, 90% to 95% of them singletons. The receptor comes from an adult in good health. This chain connects TRBV6-5 to TRBJ1-5; D not certain. The material sequenced was peripheral blood, taken on day 0 of MenACWY control vaccination. CDR3 protein: CASSYRENQPQHF. The DNA of the CDR3 is TGTGCCAGCAGTTACAGAGAAAATCAGCCCCAGCATTTT.